This T cell receptor (beta chain) was recovered during a study of blood T cell repertoires in COVID-19 (dated by TCRdb to the early 2020s). At the level of the whole study: Collaborator samples came from the United States, Italy and Spain and covered acute and convalescent phases of COVID-19. The material from the prospective study consisted of cDNA or gDNA derived from T cells, B-cell-depleted T cells, or PBMCs. Subjects who had been exposed to COVID-19, were actively infected with it, or had recovered from it provided the deeply sampled blood TCRbeta repertoires that made up the dataset. A freely available public database, intended as a resource for researchers studying the immune response to SARS-CoV-2, is where the repertoires were released. The samples were drawn from two sources: the first 160 participants of the ongoing ImmuneRACE study, and 1,000 to 1,500 subjects contributed by 6 global collaborators. A de-identified subject ID, COVID-19 status, age in years and sex were almost always included in the sample metadata. HLA class I and class II types, where available, came from metadata supplied by the sample provider rather than from assay-based typing. What the study reported, not specific to this receptor: The amount of clinical and demographic metadata varied by source and participant and was provided uncurated.

Here V drops 6 bases and J drops 2 bases, and the junction holds 3 bases not matched to any gene. Reading the germline V gene gives CDR1 SNHLY and CDR2 FYNNEI. From cysteine to phenylalanine, the CDR3 is 13 amino acids long. Just the 39-base CDR3 DNA is kept, in frame starting at base 1. One collaborating source in Seattle enrolled patients while the patients were actively infected and followed the patients over time throughout the course of disease. The collaborating institutions used their own protocols to collect whole blood in K2EDTA tubes. For TCRbeta analysis, collaborators shipped samples as frozen whole blood, isolated PBMCs, or DNA extracted from either of those sample types. The immunoSEQ Assay, a bias-controlled multiplex PCR, was used to amplify TCRbeta CDR3 regions from genomic DNA. Turning to the authors' computational methods: The number of nucleated cells in each sample was estimated by amplification of reference gene primers within the assay. To quantify the absolute abundance of each unique TCRbeta CDR3 rearrangement, sequence reads were collapsed and filtered. For each sample, productive Simpson clonality was calculated as the square root of Simpson's diversity index across productive rearrangements. What TCRdb holds here is the immuneACCESS table cut down to in-frame rearrangements. Part of the clones is not present; checked against another copy, under half of the missing clones reflect an unresolved V gene, and the others are unexplained. For V, J and clone size, that table is used; D and trimming come from the DNA. This sample has under 450,000 clones in its table, and approximately 88% of those were observed once. The ten largest clones take up around 12% of the sample.

Regarding this clone: Its specific antigen is unknown. No clone much larger than this one lies a single base away; base qualities are absent.

The specimen was peripheral blood. This clonotype was obtained from a woman between 50 and 59 years old with COVID-19, enrolled during active disease. This chain joins TRBV2 to TRBJ2-5; TRBD1 agrees with 7 junctional bases. The sequence in DNA is TGTGCCAGCAGGGGACAGTTTCAAGAGACCCAGTACTTC. Translated, this gives CASRGQFQETQYF.